Listed here are 8 T cell receptor beta chains from one sample, sequenced in a study of shared clonotypes between healthy human individuals. The table came from immunoSEQ multiplex PCR; TCRdb's copy has only in-frame clones and leaves some out. The table shows roughly 220,000 clones, with 60% to 70% occurring only once. The sequencing input was memory CD4+ T cells sorted from blood. The subset denotes: CD45RA-negative fraction. The receptors derive from a man aged 25-45 years in good health.

This clone has more than one count but fewer than ten. The chain has TRBV21-1 and TRBJ2-4; the table names TRBD2, a call not compared with the DNA. TRBV21-1 is an annotated pseudogene. The CDR3 is 17 amino acids. The CDR3 DNA reads as TGTGCCAGCAGCCCCCAGGGACTAGCGGGAGGGAAAAACATTCAGTACTTC. Translated, it gives CASSPQGLAGGKNIQYF.

V and J are TRBV28 and TRBJ1-2; TRBD1 matches at 9 bases. Germline V gives CDR1 MDHEN, CDR2 SYDVKM. This CDR3 has 13 residues. V was clipped by 7 bases and J by 9 bases; unmatched bases: 9. The CDR3 DNA follows: TGTGCCAGCACTTCGGGACAGGGCCTCCGCTACACCTTC. Encoded protein: CASTSGQGLRYTF.

With regard to this clone: One end of the junction is discordant with germline, which a read error may explain. This rearrangement joins TRBV28 to TRBJ2-7; D is possibly TRBD2 (6 bases). The CDR3 extends over 11 amino acids. In germline, CDR1 is MDHEN, CDR2 SYDVKM. CDR3 protein: CASSSTSISFF. DNA for the CDR3: TGTGCCAGCAGTTCCACTAGCATCTCTTTCTTC. Looking up the rest from reference TRBV28 and TRBJ2-7 gives the full variable domain: DVKVTQSSRYLVKRTGEKVFLECVQDMDHENMFWYRQDPGLGLRLIYFSYDVKMKEKGDIPEGYSVSREKKERFSLILESASTNQTSMYLCASSSTSISFFGPGTRLTVT.

This chain uses TRBV14 with TRBJ1-2; D is possibly TRBD1 (5 bases). CDR1 and CDR2 (germline): SGHDN, FVKESK. The CDR3 is 14 residues long. Trimming pared 5 bases from V and 4 bases from J, leaving 14 bases between. The CDR3 DNA reads TGTGCCAGCAGCGTGGGGGGTTGGAGCTATGGCTACACCTTC. This gives the protein CASSVGGWSYGYTF. The entire variable domain, with the rest obtained from reference TRBV14 and TRBJ1-2, is as follows: EAGVTQFPSHSVIEKGQTVTLRCDPISGHDNLYWYRRVMGKEIKFLLHFVKESKQDESGMPNNRFLAERTGGTYSTLKVQPAELEDSGVYFCASSVGGWSYGYTFGSGTRLTVV.

This clone was observed a few times. The chain joins TRBV12-2 to TRBJ2-7; the table's TRBD1 call for D was not verified on the DNA. TRBV12-2 is reported as a pseudogene. This CDR3 has 16 amino acids. In nucleotides, the CDR3 is TGTGCAAGTCGCTTAGCGGGTTCAGGGCCCCTCTACGAGCAGTACTTC. Its protein is CASRLAGSGPLYEQYF.

The rearrangement joins TRBV10-2 to TRBJ2-2, with D tentatively TRBD2 (5 bases). This CDR3 comprises 15 residues. From germline, CDR1 is WSHSY and CDR2 SAAADI. V was pared by 6 bases and J by 0 bases, with 11 bases between. This CDR3 is CASRVGSTNTGELFF. CDR3 in DNA: TGCGCCAGCAGGGTGGGGAGCACGAACACCGGGGAGCTGTTTTTT.

This chain joins TRBV21-1 and TRBJ2-2; TRBD2 is the table's D call, not checked against the DNA. TRBV21-1 is flagged as a pseudogene. The CDR3 is 16 amino acids. CDR3 sequence reads: CASSSRTSGVTGELFF. The CDR3 coding sequence is TGTGCCAGCAGCTCTCGGACTAGCGGGGTCACCGGGGAGCTGTTTTTT.

The J gene is TRBJ1-1, the V gene TRBV29-1; TRBD1 is a possible D gene (6 bases). Per germline, CDR1 SQVTM and CDR2 ANQGSEA. The length of the CDR3 is 14 residues. The V end lost 1 base, the J end lost 0 bases, and 9 bases lay between the germline ends. CDR3 protein: CSVEGGPLNTEAFF. The DNA of the CDR3 is TGCAGCGTTGAAGGGGGGCCTTTGAACACTGAAGCTTTCTTT.